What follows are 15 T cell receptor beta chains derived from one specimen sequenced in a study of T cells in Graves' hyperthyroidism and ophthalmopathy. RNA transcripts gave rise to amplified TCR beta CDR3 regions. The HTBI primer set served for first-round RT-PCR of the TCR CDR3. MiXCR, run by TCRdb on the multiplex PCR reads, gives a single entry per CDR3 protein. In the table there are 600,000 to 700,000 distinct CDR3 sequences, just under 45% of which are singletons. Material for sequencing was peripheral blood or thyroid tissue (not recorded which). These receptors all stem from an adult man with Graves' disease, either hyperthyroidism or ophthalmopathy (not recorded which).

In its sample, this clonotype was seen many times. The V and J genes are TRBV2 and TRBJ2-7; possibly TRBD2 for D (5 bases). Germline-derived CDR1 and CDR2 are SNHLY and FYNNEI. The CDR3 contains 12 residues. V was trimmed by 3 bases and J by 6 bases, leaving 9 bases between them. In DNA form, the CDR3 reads TGTGCCAGCAGTGAGGTAGCGTTCGAGCAGTACTTC. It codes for CASSEVAFEQYF.

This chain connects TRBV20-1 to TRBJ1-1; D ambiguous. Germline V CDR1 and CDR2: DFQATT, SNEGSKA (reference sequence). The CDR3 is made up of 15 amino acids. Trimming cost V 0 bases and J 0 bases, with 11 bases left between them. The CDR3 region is CSARDLMSMNTEAFF. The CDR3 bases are TGCAGTGCTAGAGATCTTATGAGCATGAACACTGAAGCTTTCTTT.

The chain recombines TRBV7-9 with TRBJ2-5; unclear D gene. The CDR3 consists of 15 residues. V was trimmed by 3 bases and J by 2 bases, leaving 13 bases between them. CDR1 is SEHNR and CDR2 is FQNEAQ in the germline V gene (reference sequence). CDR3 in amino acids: CASSLFGPRQETQYF. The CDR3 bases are TGTGCCAGCAGCTTGTTTGGGCCGAGACAAGAGACCCAGTACTTC.

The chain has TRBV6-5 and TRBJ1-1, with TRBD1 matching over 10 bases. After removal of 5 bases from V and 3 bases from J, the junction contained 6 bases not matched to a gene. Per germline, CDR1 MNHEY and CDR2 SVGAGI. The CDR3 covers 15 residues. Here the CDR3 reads CASSTRTGGDTEAFF. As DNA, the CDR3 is TGTGCCAGCAGTACCCGGACAGGGGGTGACACTGAAGCTTTCTTT.

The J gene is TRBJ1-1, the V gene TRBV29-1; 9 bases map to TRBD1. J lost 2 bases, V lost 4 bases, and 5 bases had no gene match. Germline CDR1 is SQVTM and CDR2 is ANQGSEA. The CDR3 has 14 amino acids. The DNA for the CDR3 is TGCAGCGTTGTAACGGGACAGGGAAACACTGAAGCTTTCTTT. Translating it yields CSVVTGQGNTEAFF.

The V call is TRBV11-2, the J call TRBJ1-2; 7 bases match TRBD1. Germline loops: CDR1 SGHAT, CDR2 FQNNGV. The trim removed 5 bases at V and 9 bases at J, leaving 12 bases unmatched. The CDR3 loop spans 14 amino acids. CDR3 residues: CASSQSGTESSYTF. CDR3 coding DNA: TGTGCCAGCAGCCAGTCCGGGACAGAGTCAAGCTACACCTTC.

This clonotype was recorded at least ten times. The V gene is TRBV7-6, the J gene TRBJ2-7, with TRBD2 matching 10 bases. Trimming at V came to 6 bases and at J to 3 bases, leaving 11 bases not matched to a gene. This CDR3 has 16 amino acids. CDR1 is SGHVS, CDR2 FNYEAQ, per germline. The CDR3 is CASSWTSGPLIYEQYF. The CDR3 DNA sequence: TGTGCCAGCAGTTGGACTAGCGGTCCTCTTATCTACGAGCAGTACTTC.

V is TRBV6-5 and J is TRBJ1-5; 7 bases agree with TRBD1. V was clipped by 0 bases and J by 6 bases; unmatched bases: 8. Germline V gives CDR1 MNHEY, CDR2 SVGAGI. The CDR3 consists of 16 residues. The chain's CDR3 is CASSYSGGQGGQPQHF. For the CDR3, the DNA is TGTGCCAGCAGTTACTCAGGTGGGCAGGGGGGTCAGCCCCAGCATTTT.

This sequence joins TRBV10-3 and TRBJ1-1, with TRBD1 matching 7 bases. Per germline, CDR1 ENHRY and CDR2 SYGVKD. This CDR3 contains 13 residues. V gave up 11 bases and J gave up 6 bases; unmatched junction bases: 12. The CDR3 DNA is TGTGCCGCTACTGGGACAGCAAACGCTGAAGCTTTCTTT. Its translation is CAATGTANAEAFF.

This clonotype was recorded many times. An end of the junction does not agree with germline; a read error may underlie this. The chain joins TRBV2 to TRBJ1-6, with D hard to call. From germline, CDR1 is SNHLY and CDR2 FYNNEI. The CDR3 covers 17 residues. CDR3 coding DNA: TGTGCCAGAAGTGATGGGCCCTCGGGTCCGGGAAATTCACCCCTCCACTTT. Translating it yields CARSDGPSGPGNSPLHF.

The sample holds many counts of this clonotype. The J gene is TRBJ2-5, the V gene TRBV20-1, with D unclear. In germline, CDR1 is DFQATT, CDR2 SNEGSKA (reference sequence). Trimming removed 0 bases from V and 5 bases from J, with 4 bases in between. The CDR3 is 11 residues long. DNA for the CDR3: TGCAGTGCTAGAGAAGTCGAGACCCAGTACTTC. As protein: CSAREVETQYF.

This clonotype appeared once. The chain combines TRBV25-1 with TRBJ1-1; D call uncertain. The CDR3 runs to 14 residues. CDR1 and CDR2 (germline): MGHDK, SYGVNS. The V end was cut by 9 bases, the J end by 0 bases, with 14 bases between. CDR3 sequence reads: CASSMGFMNTEAFF. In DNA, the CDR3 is TGTGCCAGTAGTATGGGGTTCATGAACACTGAAGCTTTCTTT. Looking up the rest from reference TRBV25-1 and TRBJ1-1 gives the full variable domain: EADIYQTPRYLVIGTGKKITLECSQTMGHDKMYWYQQDPGMELHLIHYSYGVNSTEKGDLSSESTVSRIRTEHFPLTLESARPSHTSQYLCASSMGFMNTEAFFGQGTRLTVV.

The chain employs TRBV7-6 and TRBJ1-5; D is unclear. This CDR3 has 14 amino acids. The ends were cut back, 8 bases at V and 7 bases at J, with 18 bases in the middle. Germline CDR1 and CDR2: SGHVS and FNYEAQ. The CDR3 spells CASSLGPYPQPQHF. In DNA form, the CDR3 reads TGTGCCAGCTCACTAGGCCCATACCCACAGCCCCAGCATTTT.

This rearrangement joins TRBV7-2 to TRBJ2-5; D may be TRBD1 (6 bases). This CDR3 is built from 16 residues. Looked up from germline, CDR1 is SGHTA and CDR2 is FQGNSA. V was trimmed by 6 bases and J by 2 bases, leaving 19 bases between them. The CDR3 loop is CASSFRGSRPQETQYF. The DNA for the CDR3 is TGTGCCAGCAGTTTCAGGGGTTCGCGGCCACAAGAGACCCAGTACTTC.

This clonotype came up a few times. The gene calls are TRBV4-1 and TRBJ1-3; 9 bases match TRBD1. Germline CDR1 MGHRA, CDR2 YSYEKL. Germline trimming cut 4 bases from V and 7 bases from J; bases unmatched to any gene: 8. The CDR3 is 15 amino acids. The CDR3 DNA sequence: TGCGCCAGCAGCCGGCGGACAGGGGTCGGCAACACCATATATTTT. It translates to CASSRRTGVGNTIYF.